The 5 T cell receptor beta chains in this list originate from one sample, sequenced in a study of identical twins (dated by TCRdb to the mid-2010s). The library relied on 5' RACE. The sequencer listed for this sample is Illumina HiSeq 2000. The public reads were run again by TCRdb, first through fastp at Q25 and then through MiXCR, and only productive beta chains were kept. Rows matching on CDR3 protein sequence are summarized as one entry with the most common DNA and genes. This sample lists approximately 280,000 distinct CDR3 sequences; about 8.9% were detected once. About 2.1% of the sample lies in the top ten. These same records also appear under a second study, on yellow fever vaccine responses in identical twins.

Input material: memory (CD45RO+) T cells sorted from blood. The cell subset or site label, read with the paper, signifies: CD45RO+ enriched T cells. The receptors were gathered from a woman aged 18-29 years in good health.

This clonotype was counted many times. The chain joins TRBV5-1 to TRBJ2-5, with D possibly being TRBD2 (5 bases). V lost 0 bases to trimming and J lost 4 bases, with 10 bases between them. Germline values: CDR1 SGHRS, CDR2 YFSETQ. The CDR3 sequence is 14 residues long. The CDR3 loop reads CASSLEASRETQYF. DNA for the CDR3: TGCGCCAGCAGCTTGGAAGCTAGCAGAGAGACCCAGTACTTC.

This chain joins TRBV7-9 and TRBJ1-1, with 8 positions matching TRBD1. Germline V CDR1 and CDR2: SEHNR, FQNEAQ (reference sequence). J gave up 1 base and V 5 bases, and 6 bases lay outside the gene matches. This CDR3 has 15 residues. Here the CDR3 reads CASSVRTGPNTEAFF. The DNA of the CDR3 is TGTGCCAGCAGCGTCCGGACAGGGCCGAACACTGAAGCTTTCTTT.

This chain uses TRBV7-9 with TRBJ2-7, with D perhaps matching TRBD2 (5 bases). V was pared by 3 bases and J by 0 bases, with 9 bases between. Germline CDR1 is SEHNR and CDR2 is FQNEAQ (reference sequence). CDR3 length: 14 amino acids. In nucleotides, the CDR3 is TGTGCCAGCAGCTTTCCGGGAAACTCCTACGAGCAGTACGTC. Amino acids: CASSFPGNSYEQYV.

The sample holds a few counts of this clonotype. The chain carries TRBV29-1 and TRBJ2-1; 7 bases are shared with TRBD2. The CDR3 length is 13 residues. Germline CDR1 and CDR2: SQVTM and ANQGSEA. J lost 6 bases, V lost 1 base, and 3 bases had no gene match. DNA for the CDR3: TGCAGCGTTGAAGGCCCTAGCGGCAATGAGCAGTTCTTC. Its protein product is CSVEGPSGNEQFF.

The sample holds many counts of this clonotype. The chain has TRBV10-3 and TRBJ2-3, with D tentatively TRBD1 (5 bases). Trimming left V 0 bases short and J 1 base short, with 8 bases between. The CDR3 is made up of 15 amino acids. Germline V gives CDR1 ENHRY, CDR2 SYGVKD. The CDR3 DNA follows: TGTGCCATCAGTGAGTCCAAAGGGGGCACAGATACGCAGTATTTT. Translating it yields CAISESKGGTDTQYF.